The 27 T cell receptor beta chains below were found in one sample sequenced in a study of blood T cell repertoires in COVID-19. Measured with immunoSEQ multiplex PCR; TCRdb has only the in-frame clones, and not every one. The repertoire includes 150,000 or so clones, more than 85% of them detected once, and roughly 0.56% sits in the top ten. Input material: peripheral blood. Source of these receptors: a man aged 50 to 59 with acute or convalescent COVID-19.

The chain carries TRBV6-6 and TRBJ1-5; no clear D. Trimming removed 0 bases from V and 4 bases from J, with 10 bases in between. The CDR3 consists of 15 residues. The germline CDR1 and CDR2 sequences are MNHNY and SVGAGI (reference sequence). The CDR3 sequence is CASSYSFDGNQPQHF. The CDR3 coding sequence is TGTGCCAGCAGTTACTCCTTTGACGGGAATCAGCCCCAGCATTTT.

The chain carries TRBV5-4 and TRBJ2-3; 8 nucleotides line up with TRBD1. Germline-derived CDR1 and CDR2 are SGHNT and YYREEE (reference sequence). CDR3 length: 15 amino acids. The junction had 6 bases not matched to a gene; V was cut back by 4 bases and J by 2 bases. The CDR3 here is CASSPTGQDTDTQYF. The CDR3 DNA reads as TGTGCCAGCAGCCCCACGGGACAGGACACAGATACGCAGTATTTT.

V is TRBV25-1 and J is TRBJ2-7; TRBD1 is a possible D gene (5 bases). Deletions cut 4 bases from V and 4 bases from J, with 23 bases between. The germline V gene has CDR1 MGHDK and CDR2 SYGVNS. There are 17 residues in the CDR3. CDR3 in DNA: TGTGCCAGCAGTGGAGTTTCCCCCCAGGGCAGAGGTTACGAGCAGTACTTC. The encoded protein is CASSGVSPQGRGYEQYF.

V gene TRBV30 combines with J gene TRBJ2-7, with 7 bases that match TRBD2. This CDR3 spans 17 amino acids. The junction had 15 bases not matched to a gene; V was cut back by 3 bases and J by 1 base. Germline V lookup: CDR1 GTSNPN, CDR2 SVGIG (reference sequence). This chain's CDR3 is CAWSGRLGGVASYEQYF. The DNA of the CDR3 is TGTGCCTGGAGCGGTAGGCTGGGAGGGGTAGCGTCCTACGAGCAGTACTTC.

V is TRBV28 and J is TRBJ1-6; D is unresolved. CDR3 length equals 14 residues. The V end was cut by 3 bases, the J end by 10 bases, with 13 bases between. Germline V lookup: CDR1 MDHEN, CDR2 SYDVKM. This CDR3 is CASSLRRFTSPLHF. The CDR3 nucleotides are TGTGCCAGCAGTTTGCGCAGGTTCACCTCACCCCTCCACTTT.

The chain links TRBV3-1 (or the pseudogene TRBV3-2) to TRBJ2-2, with D perhaps TRBD2 (6 bases). Germline V lookup: CDR1 LGHDT, CDR2 YNNKEL (reference sequence). The V gene lost 4 bases and the J gene lost 6 bases, with 18 bases spanning the gap. CDR3 size: 16 residues. The CDR3 DNA sequence: TGTGCCAGCAGCCGCCGGGACTTCGGGCGAGCCGGGGAGCTGTTTTTT. It encodes CASSRRDFGRAGELFF.

V gene TRBV28 combines with J gene TRBJ2-7; 7 bases fit TRBD1. The germline gives CDR1 MDHEN, CDR2 SYDVKM. Germline trimming cut 4 bases from V and 0 bases from J; bases unmatched to any gene: 0. This CDR3 is built from 13 residues. The CDR3 coding sequence is TGTGCCAGCAGTTCAGGGGGCTCCTACGAGCAGTACGTC. Protein product: CASSSGGSYEQYV.

The chain has TRBV21-1 and TRBJ2-1; TRBD2, the table's D call, was not compared with the DNA. TRBV21-1 is described as a pseudogene. This CDR3 has 17 amino acids. CDR3 nucleotide sequence: TGTGCCAGCTGCTGGACTAGCGGGTTCGCACCGGGGCATGAGCAGTTCTTC. Protein sequence: CASCWTSGFAPGHEQFF.

This rearrangement joins TRBV30 to TRBJ1-5, with TRBD1 identical over 10 bases. This CDR3 comprises 15 residues. Germline loops: CDR1 GTSNPN, CDR2 SVGIG (reference sequence). V was clipped by 2 bases and J by 8 bases; unmatched bases: 9. The chain's CDR3 is CAWSPGQGESEPQHF. Here the CDR3 DNA reads TGTGCCTGGAGTCCAGGACAGGGGGAGAGTGAGCCCCAGCATTTT.

This clone was counted only a few times. The rearrangement links TRBV11-1 to TRBJ2-1, with D possibly TRBD2 on 5 matching bases. The length of the CDR3 is 15 residues. CDR1 is SGHAT, CDR2 FQDESV, per germline (reference sequence). With 3 bases removed from V and 9 bases from J, the gap between germline ends came to 18 bases. The CDR3 coding sequence is TGTGCCAGCAGCTTGATGGTGCGACAAGAGGGTGAGCAGTTCTTC. Its protein is CASSLMVRQEGEQFF.

The chain recombines TRBV19 with TRBJ1-1, with TRBD1 matching 8 bases. This CDR3 contains 17 residues. V was pared by 0 bases and J by 1 base, with 7 bases of the junction left unmatched. Germline-derived CDR1 and CDR2 are LNHDA and SQIVND (reference sequence). CDR3 bases: TGTGCCAGTAGTATAGATCCGCGACAGGGGAGGAACACTGAAGCTTTCTTT. Translated, it gives CASSIDPRQGRNTEAFF. Together with reference TRBV19 and TRBJ1-1, the CDR3 gives the full variable domain: DGGITQSPKYLFRKEGQNVTLSCEQNLNHDAMYWYRQDPGQGLRLIYYSQIVNDFQKGDIAEGYSVSREKKESFPLTVTSAQKNPTAFYLCASSIDPRQGRNTEAFFGQGTRLTVV.

V usage is TRBV15 and J usage is TRBJ2-1; D is uncertain. Deletions cut 3 bases from V and 3 bases from J, with 12 bases between. The length of the CDR3 is 15 residues. CDR1 is LNHNV and CDR2 is YYDKDF in the germline V gene (reference sequence). The CDR3 region has the DNA TGTGCCACCAGCAGTACTCCCTCCGTCTACAATGAGCAGTTCTTC. Protein: CATSSTPSVYNEQFF.

The genes are TRBV27 and TRBJ2-2, with D possibly being TRBD1 (6 bases). V lost 6 bases and J lost 1, with 15 bases in between. CDR1 is MNHEY, CDR2 SMNVEV, per germline (reference sequence). The CDR3 extends over 16 amino acids. The CDR3 reads CASSLMGRGNTGELFF. In DNA, the CDR3 is TGTGCCAGCAGCCTTATGGGCAGGGGGAACACCGGGGAGCTGTTTTTT.

The chain joins TRBV6-5 to TRBJ1-1, with TRBD1 matching over 8 bases. V lost 6 bases, J lost 4 bases, and 10 bases stayed unmatched. From germline, CDR1 is MNHEY and CDR2 SVGAGI. The CDR3 has 15 amino acids. The CDR3 DNA follows: TGTGCCAGCAGGAAAGCACAGGGGGGGAGCACTGAAGCTTTCTTT. It specifies CASRKAQGGSTEAFF.

The chain is built from TRBV19 and TRBJ1-2, with D unclear. From germline, CDR1 is LNHDA and CDR2 SQIVND (reference sequence). CDR3 size: 15 residues. Trimming removed 6 bases from V and 3 bases from J, with 17 bases in between. CDR3 bases: TGTGCCAGTAGCGATCCCCGGGGTTCCGACTATGGCTACACCTTC. This gives the protein CASSDPRGSDYGYTF.

The DNA of the CDR3 is TGTGCCAGCAGCCCGCGACAGGGTTTCAGCACTGAAGCTTTCTTT. Translating gives CASSPRQGFSTEAFF. The chain carries TRBV11-2 and TRBJ1-1; 7 bases fit TRBD1. This CDR3 has 15 amino acids. Germline V gene lookup returns CDR1 SGHAT and CDR2 FQNNGV. J lost 4 bases, V lost 5 bases, and 10 bases had no gene match.

This sequence joins TRBV28 and TRBJ2-1; no clear D gene. Germline-derived CDR1 and CDR2 are MDHEN and SYDVKM. CDR3 length: 15 residues. V was trimmed by 6 bases and J by 0 bases, leaving 12 bases between them. Written as DNA, the CDR3 is TGTGCCAGCAGCGATTCCCGGAGCTCCTACAATGAGCAGTTCTTC. Residues: CASSDSRSSYNEQFF.

The rearrangement uses TRBV5-6 and TRBJ1-6; TRBD1 aligns across 9 bases. With V trimmed by 0 bases and J by 11 bases, 3 bases remained unmatched. Germline loops: CDR1 SGHDT, CDR2 YYEEEE. This CDR3 has 14 residues. As DNA, the CDR3 is TGTGCCAGCAGCTTGGGGGACAGGGTTACACCCCTCCACTTT. This sequence encodes CASSLGDRVTPLHF. The entire variable domain, with the rest obtained from reference TRBV5-6 and TRBJ1-6, is as follows: DAGVTQSPTHLIKTRGQQVTLRCSPKSGHDTVSWYQQALGQGPQFIFQYYEEEERQRGNFPDRFSGHQFPNYSSELNVNALLLGDSALYLCASSLGDRVTPLHFGNGTRLTVT.

The V and J genes are TRBV6-1 and TRBJ1-5; D not resolved. The germline V gene has CDR1 MNHNS and CDR2 SASEGT. The CDR3 is made up of 14 amino acids. V lost 1 base, J lost 4 bases, and 8 bases lay in between. The CDR3 loop is CASSEGTANQPQHF. The CDR3 nucleotides read TGTGCCAGCAGTGAAGGTACAGCAAATCAGCCCCAGCATTTT.

This CDR3 is CASSPTGGGKRTDTQYF. For the CDR3, the DNA is TGTGCCAGCAGCCCCACTGGGGGGGGAAAGAGAACAGATACGCAGTATTTT. The chain joins TRBV7-9 to TRBJ2-3, with 7 bases fitting TRBD2. The CDR3 contains 17 residues. CDR1 is SEHNR, CDR2 FQNEAQ, per germline (reference sequence). V shed 5 bases, J shed 3 bases, and the junction held 14 bases outside the gene matches.

The rearrangement uses TRBV6-2 or TRBV6-3 and TRBJ1-2; 7 nucleotides align to TRBD1. The germline V gene has CDR1 MNHEY and CDR2 SVGEGT. After removal of 8 bases from V and 4 bases from J, the junction contained 4 bases not matched to a gene. The CDR3 extends over 12 amino acids. For the CDR3, the DNA is TGTGCCAGCCGCCGGGACAGCTATGGCTACACCTTC. It translates to CASRRDSYGYTF.

The chain has TRBV20-1 and TRBJ2-1; D unclear. Germline V lookup: CDR1 DFQATT, CDR2 SNEGSKA (reference sequence). The V end lost 5 bases, the J end lost 4 bases, and 3 bases lay between the germline ends. This CDR3 is built from 10 residues. The CDR3 DNA is TGCAGTGCTTATTACAATGAGCAGTTCTTC. As protein: CSAYYNEQFF.

The CDR3 reads CASSHRGADEQFF. DNA of the CDR3: TGTGCCAGCAGCCACCGGGGGGCTGATGAGCAGTTCTTC. The gene calls are TRBV3-1 (or the pseudogene TRBV3-2) and TRBJ2-1; possible D gene TRBD2, 7 bases. V gave up 3 bases and J gave up 8 bases, with 11 bases separating them. Germline V lookup: CDR1 LGHDT, CDR2 YNNKEL (reference sequence). This CDR3 is built from 13 residues.

The chain links TRBV28 to TRBJ2-7, with 7 positions matching TRBD1. Germline lookup yields CDR1 MDHEN and CDR2 SYDVKM. The CDR3 totals 14 residues. The V segment lost 6 bases and the J segment 1 base; nucleotides outside the gene matches: 6. CDR3 region: CASRIRDSSYEQYF. The CDR3, as DNA: TGTGCCAGCAGAATCCGGGACAGTTCCTACGAGCAGTACTTC.

The V gene is TRBV4-1, the J gene TRBJ2-5; 13 nucleotides match TRBD2. Germline assignment: CDR1 MGHRA and CDR2 YSYEKL. V shed 2 bases and J 1 base; nucleotides not matched to a gene: 4. This CDR3 spans 17 amino acids. The CDR3 sequence: CASSQTRTSGGQETQYF. The CDR3 DNA follows: TGCGCCAGCAGCCAAACCCGGACTAGCGGGGGCCAAGAGACCCAGTACTTC.

This chain joins TRBV29-1 and TRBJ2-7, with 7 bases aligning to TRBD2. Germline CDR1 is SQVTM and CDR2 is ANQGSEA. V was clipped by 2 bases and J by 2 bases; unmatched bases: 3. The CDR3 has 13 amino acids. CDR3 protein: CSVESREPYEQYF. DNA of the CDR3: TGCAGCGTTGAATCGCGGGAGCCCTACGAGCAGTACTTC.

CDR3 bases: TGTGCCAGCAGTTTTGGGGCCTTGGGTGCAGATACGCAGTATTTT. Translating gives CASSFGALGADTQYF. V gene TRBV28 combines with J gene TRBJ2-3; possibly TRBD1 for D (5 bases). Per germline, CDR1 MDHEN and CDR2 SYDVKM. Trimming cost V 3 bases and J 4 bases, with 14 bases left between them. The length of the CDR3 is 15 residues.